This record concerns one T cell receptor (beta chain) sequence. This specimen comes from a study of blood T cell repertoires in COVID-19. Across the whole study: Samples of COVID-19 (acute and convalescent) were obtained from the United States, Italy and Spain.

Germline values: CDR1 LNHDA, CDR2 SQIVND (reference sequence). The V and J ends lost 0 bases and 7 bases, in that order; junction bases with no gene match: 6. This CDR3 comprises 16 residues. Data came from immunoSEQ multiplex PCR; TCRdb stores just in-frame clones and leaves some out. The repertoire has 95,000 to 110,000 clones, 84% of them found once; the top ten carry around 12%. V usage is TRBV19 and J usage is TRBJ1-5, with TRBD1 identical over 10 bases. This clonotype was sampled from a human donor in a cohort sampled during active COVID-19. Sequenced: peripheral blood. The chain's CDR3 is CASSIEDRGFGQPQHF. The CDR3 DNA reads TGTGCCAGTAGTATAGAGGACAGGGGGTTCGGGCAGCCCCAGCATTTT.